The clone carrying this T cell receptor (beta chain) was observed a single time. The data stem from a study of shared clonotypes between healthy human individuals. Positively selected for CCR7, the CD45RO-negative cells used as naive CD8 cells excluded terminally differentiated effector memory CD45RA+ cells. Libraries were prepared by immunoSEQ multiplex PCR; TCRdb keeps only in-frame clonotypes and omits some of them. Among roughly 770,000 clones, about 96% were seen once, and the ten largest hold less than 0.25%. The clonotype originates from a man younger than 45 in good health. Source material: naive CD8+ T cells sorted from blood.

In nucleotides, the CDR3 is TGCGCCAGCAGCCAAGATGTGTCCAGCTACGAGCAGTACTTC. Protein: CASSQDVSSYEQYF. This rearrangement joins TRBV4-3 to TRBJ2-7; D uncertain. Germline CDR1 and CDR2: LGHNA and YSLEER. V gave up 0 bases and J gave up 3 bases, with 9 bases separating them. CDR3 length equals 14 residues.